Following are 9 T cell receptor beta chains from one sample sequenced in a study of cytomegalovirus exposure and HLA in healthy donors. PCR involved 60 Vbeta and 13 Jbeta primers. TCRdb keeps only in-frame clones here, not all; method: immunoSEQ multiplex PCR. This sample yields some 110,000 clones, of which 65% to 85% are seen a single time; roughly a sixth belongs to the top ten. The sequenced sample consisted of PBMCs. Receptor source: a man aged 45-65 years in good health and CMV-seropositive.

The gene calls are TRBV18 and TRBJ2-3; 14 bases map to TRBD2. Trimming removed 3 bases from V and 4 bases from J; junction bases left unmatched: 3. Germline values: CDR1 KGHSH, CDR2 LQKENI. This CDR3 contains 16 residues. The CDR3 nucleotides read TGTGCCAGCTCACCCGGGACTAGCGGGGGTGCAGATACGCAGTATTTT. Translating gives CASSPGTSGGADTQYF.

V and J are TRBV4-1 and TRBJ2-3; tentatively, D is TRBD2 (6 bases). This CDR3 is built from 17 residues. V shed 0 bases and J shed 0 bases, with 13 bases lying between them. Looked up from germline, CDR1 is MGHRA and CDR2 is YSYEKL. CDR3 sequence reads: CASSQDFLEGSTDTQYF. CDR3 coding DNA: TGCGCCAGCAGCCAAGATTTTCTGGAGGGGAGCACAGATACGCAGTATTTT.

V and J are TRBV7-9 and TRBJ1-5, with no clear D. V lost 5 bases and J lost 0, with 11 bases in between. The CDR3 spans 15 residues. Germline CDR1 and CDR2: SEHNR and FQNEAQ (reference sequence). CDR3 sequence: CASSDKSGSNQPQHF. The CDR3 DNA reads as TGTGCCAGCAGCGATAAGAGCGGTAGCAATCAGCCCCAGCATTTT.

The V gene is TRBV7-2, the J gene TRBJ1-1; D remains ambiguous. V was shortened by 0 bases and J by 5 bases, with 13 bases between the two germline ends. The CDR3 spans 15 residues. CDR1 is SGHTA, CDR2 FQGNSA, per germline. The DNA of the CDR3 is TGTGCCAGCAGCTTAGCCCCCGCTGACACTACTGAAGCTTTCTTT. Translating it yields CASSLAPADTTEAFF.

The chain combines TRBV29-1 with TRBJ1-1; TRBD1 is a possible D gene (5 bases). The V gene's germline CDR1 is SQVTM and CDR2 ANQGSEA. V shed 7 bases and J shed 1 base, with 10 bases lying between them. The CDR3 loop spans 12 amino acids. The CDR3 DNA is TGCAGCGCGGGGGACTGGAACACTGAAGCTTTCTTT. Encoded protein: CSAGDWNTEAFF. The entire variable domain, with the rest obtained from reference TRBV29-1 and TRBJ1-1, is as follows: SAVISQKPSRDICQRGTSLTIQCQVDSQVTMMFWYRQQPGQSLTLIATANQGSEATYESGFVIDKFPISRPNLTFSTLTVSNMSPEDSSIYLCSAGDWNTEAFFGQGTRLTVV.

A single count supports this clone. The CDR3 DNA sequence: TGCACCAGCAGCCCGCTAAGAGCCACTGAAGCTTTCTTT. Its protein is CTSSPLRATEAFF. V is TRBV1 and J is TRBJ1-1. TRBV1 is a documented pseudogene. The CDR3 loop spans 13 amino acids.

V is TRBV7-2 and J is TRBJ2-5; TRBD2 aligns across 13 bases. CDR1 SGHTA and CDR2 FQGNSA come from the germline V gene. The ends lost 0 bases at V and 5 bases at J; junction bases unmatched: 6. The CDR3 length is 17 residues. For the CDR3, the DNA is TGTGCCAGCAGCTTAGCACTAGCGGGAGGGCCATCGGAGACCCAGTACTTC. Its translation is CASSLALAGGPSETQYF.

CDR3 sequence: CASTAVGGSYEQYF. The CDR3 coding sequence is TGTGCCAGTACCGCCGTCGGGGGGTCCTACGAGCAGTACTTC. J is TRBJ2-7 and V is TRBV19, with 7 bases identical to TRBD2. J lost 1 base, V lost 7 bases, and 7 bases had no gene match. From germline, CDR1 is LNHDA and CDR2 SQIVND (reference sequence). The CDR3 sequence is 14 residues long. Full variable domain (rest looked up from reference TRBV19 and TRBJ2-7): DGGITQSPKYLFRKEGQNVTLSCEQNLNHDAMYWYRQDPGQGLRLIYYSQIVNDFQKGDIAEGYSVSREKKESFPLTVTSAQKNPTAFYLCASTAVGGSYEQYFGPGTRLTVT.

J is TRBJ1-3 and V is TRBV7-2, with 9 bases matching TRBD1. Germline CDR1 SGHTA, CDR2 FQGNSA. The ends lost 5 bases at V and 2 bases at J; junction bases unmatched: 4. CDR3 length equals 15 residues. This CDR3 reads CASSGQGPAGNTIYF. The CDR3 DNA follows: TGTGCCAGCAGCGGACAGGGGCCGGCTGGAAACACCATATATTTT. The full variable domain, in which reference TRBV7-2 and TRBJ1-3 provide the parts outside the CDR3, is GAGVSQSPSNKVTEKGKDVELRCDPISGHTALYWYRQSLGQGLEFLIYFQGNSAPDKSGLPSDRFSAERTGGSVSTLTIQRTQQEDSAVYLCASSGQGPAGNTIYFGEGSWLTVV.